The 27 T cell receptor beta chains in this list originate from one sample, sequenced in a study of blood T cell repertoires in COVID-19 (TCRdb year 2020). Library prep was done by the immunoSEQ multiplex PCR assay. Entries here come from immuneACCESS through TCRdb and include only in-frame sequences with V and J called. Some clones fail to appear in such tables; in the studies checked, an unresolved V gene covers under half of the shortfall, and the cause of the remainder is unknown. This sample is represented by about 40,000 clones; more than 80% of them were singletons. Roughly 15% of the sample lies in the top ten. Material for sequencing was peripheral blood. The receptor source for this set is a man between 50 and 59 years old with active or convalescent COVID-19.

The DNA for the CDR3 is TGTGCCAGCAGCTTTTCGGGCAGGGGGGAGACCCAGTACTTC. Amino acids: CASSFSGRGETQYF. The chain employs TRBV7-9 and TRBJ2-5; TRBD1 matches at 7 bases. CDR1 SEHNR and CDR2 FQNEAQ come from the germline V gene (reference sequence). The CDR3 has 14 residues. Losses at the gene ends were 3 bases for V and 5 bases for J; bases not matched to a gene: 6.

The chain is built from TRBV18 and TRBJ1-2; D not certain. In germline, CDR1 is KGHSH, CDR2 LQKENI. The CDR3 has 13 amino acids. V lost 4 bases and J lost 5, with 11 bases in between. The CDR3 loop reads CASSQAAVYGYTF. CDR3 bases: TGTGCCAGCTCACAAGCAGCGGTATATGGCTACACCTTC. Based on the CDR3 plus reference TRBV18 and TRBJ1-2, the full variable domain is NAGVMQNPRHLVRRRGQEARLRCSPMKGHSHVYWYRQLPEEGLKFMVYLQKENIIDESGMPKERFSAEFPKEGPSILRIQQVVRGDSAAYFCASSQAAVYGYTFGSGTRLTVV.

This chain's CDR3 is CASSPGQGGGNIQYF. The CDR3, as DNA: TGCGCCAGCAGCCCTGGACAGGGTGGGGGAAACATTCAGTACTTC. The rearrangement uses TRBV5-1 and TRBJ2-4, with TRBD1 matching over 8 bases. Germline CDR1 reads SGHRS; CDR2 reads YFSETQ. The trim removed 4 bases at V and 6 bases at J, leaving 9 bases unmatched. CDR3 length: 15 residues.

The chain carries TRBV5-1 and TRBJ2-5; TRBD1 aligns across 7 bases. CDR1 is SGHRS and CDR2 is YFSETQ in the germline V gene. V shed 0 bases, J shed 2 bases, and the junction held 1 base outside the gene matches. The CDR3 runs to 14 residues. CDR3 in amino acids: CASSLVGQQETQYF. As DNA, the CDR3 is TGCGCCAGCAGCTTGGTGGGACAGCAAGAGACCCAGTACTTC. Filled out from reference TRBV5-1 and TRBJ2-5, the complete variable domain reads KAGVTQTPRYLIKTRGQQVTLSCSPISGHRSVSWYQQTPGQGLQFLFEYFSETQRNKGNFPGRFSGRQFSNSRSEMNVSTLELGDSALYLCASSLVGQQETQYFGPGTRLLVL.

The chain is built from TRBV4-1 and TRBJ2-5; maybe TRBD1 (6 bases). The CDR3 is 15 amino acids. Germline CDR1 MGHRA, CDR2 YSYEKL. Trimming removed 1 base at V and 5 bases at J, with 14 bases between. The CDR3 DNA reads as TGCGCCAGCAGCCAAGGGGACATTCAGACGGAGACCCAGTACTTC. Protein sequence: CASSQGDIQTETQYF.

The rearrangement uses TRBV29-1 and TRBJ1-1; a weak D match, TRBD1 (6 bases). This CDR3 has 13 amino acids. From germline, CDR1 is SQVTM and CDR2 ANQGSEA. Trimming stripped 4 bases from V and 5 bases from J, with 14 bases between. Written as DNA, the CDR3 is TGCAGCGTTGGGCTGGGGGCGCGGACTGAAGCTTTCTTT. Its protein product is CSVGLGARTEAFF.

There are a few counts of this clone. The CDR3 DNA sequence: TGTGCCAGCAGCAACCAGGGGGCCACTGAAGCTTTCTTT. Its protein is CASSNQGATEAFF. The chain has TRBV5-6 and TRBJ1-1, with 8 bases fitting TRBD1. With V trimmed by 4 bases and J by 4 bases, 3 bases remained unmatched. The CDR3 totals 13 residues. Germline lookup yields CDR1 SGHDT and CDR2 YYEEEE.

This clone occurred a few times. The chain recombines TRBV11-2 with TRBJ2-1; D might be TRBD2 (7 bases). From germline, CDR1 is SGHAT and CDR2 FQNNGV. The CDR3 length is 16 residues. V was cut by 2 bases and J by 6 bases, with 17 bases left in between. Here the CDR3 reads CASSLYGGAGGNEQFF. DNA of the CDR3: TGTGCCAGCAGCTTATATGGGGGGGCGGGTGGCAATGAGCAGTTCTTC.

This chain connects TRBV9 to TRBJ2-7, with a possible D match to TRBD2 (5 bases). Germline CDR1 SGDLS, CDR2 YYNGEE. The CDR3 is 14 amino acids. Trimming cost V 4 bases and J 0 bases, with 11 bases left between them. CDR3: CASSKGGNSYEQYF. The DNA for the CDR3 is TGTGCCAGCAGCAAAGGAGGCAACTCCTACGAGCAGTACTTC.

This rearrangement joins TRBV7-6 to TRBJ1-2; TRBD1 matches 7 bases. The J segment lost 2 bases and the V segment lost 4 bases, leaving 7 bases of the junction unmatched. CDR3 size: 15 residues. Per the germline V gene, CDR1 is SGHVS and CDR2 is FNYEAQ. The CDR3 sequence: CASSSRTGENYGYTF. For the CDR3, the DNA is TGTGCCAGCAGCTCGAGGACAGGAGAAAACTATGGCTACACCTTC.

V is TRBV14 and J is TRBJ1-2; no definite D call. The CDR3 totals 15 residues. The germline CDR1 and CDR2 sequences are SGHDN and FVKESK. Trimming pared 4 bases from V and 8 bases from J, leaving 20 bases between. The CDR3 DNA follows: TGTGCCAGCAGCCCTTGGACTGAGCTAGGTACGGGCTACACCTTC. This encodes CASSPWTELGTGYTF. The variable domain in full, completed from reference TRBV14 and TRBJ1-2, reads EAGVTQFPSHSVIEKGQTVTLRCDPISGHDNLYWYRRVMGKEIKFLLHFVKESKQDESGMPNNRFLAERTGGTYSTLKVQPAELEDSGVYFCASSPWTELGTGYTFGSGTRLTVV.

The chain uses TRBV30 and TRBJ2-3; D perhaps matches TRBD1 (6 bases). V was cut by 3 bases and J by 1 base, with 14 bases left in between. Germline CDR1 is GTSNPN and CDR2 is SVGIG (reference sequence). CDR3 length equals 15 residues. The CDR3 spells CAWSQGAGGTDTQYF. CDR3 bases: TGTGCCTGGAGCCAGGGAGCAGGGGGCACAGATACGCAGTATTTT. The complete variable domain, with remaining parts taken from reference TRBV30 and TRBJ2-3, reads SQTIHQWPATLVQPVGSPLSLECTVEGTSNPNLYWYRQAAGRGLQLLFYSVGIGQISSEVPQNLSASRPQDRQFILSSKKLLLSDSGFYLCAWSQGAGGTDTQYFGPGTRLTVL.

This sequence joins TRBV29-1 and TRBJ1-2; D gene uncertain. Germline CDR1 is SQVTM and CDR2 is ANQGSEA. This CDR3 is built from 13 residues. Between the trimmed V and J ends, which lost 0 bases and 4 bases, there was a span of 9 bases. The CDR3 DNA follows: TGCAGCGTTGAAGATCGGGTGAGCTATGGCTACACCTTC. This translates into CSVEDRVSYGYTF.

V is TRBV9 and J is TRBJ1-5, with a tentative D call TRBD1 (5 bases). V was clipped by 0 bases and J by 6 bases, with 10 bases between them. Germline lookup yields CDR1 SGDLS and CDR2 YYNGEE. The CDR3 sequence is 14 residues long. CDR3 nucleotide sequence: TGTGCCAGCAGCGTAGGCGGGGCGGGTCAGCCCCAGCATTTT. Translated: CASSVGGAGQPQHF.

The chain has TRBV6-5 and TRBJ2-7; TRBD2 is a possible D gene (6 bases). V was clipped by 0 bases and J by 4 bases, with 10 bases between them. The CDR3 has 14 residues. Germline V gene lookup returns CDR1 MNHEY and CDR2 SVGAGI. This CDR3 reads CASSYSRGGYEQYF. The DNA for the CDR3 is TGTGCCAGCAGTTACTCAAGGGGAGGATACGAGCAGTACTTC.

V usage is TRBV24-1 and J usage is TRBJ2-1; D is possibly TRBD2 (5 bases). This CDR3 region has 12 residues. V dropped 9 bases and J dropped 9 bases, with 14 bases sitting between them. CDR1 and CDR2 (germline): KGHDR, SFDVKD. CDR3 DNA: TGTGCCACCGCGAGCCGGAGCGGTGAGCAGTTCTTC. It codes for CATASRSGEQFF.

CDR3 region: CASSLQGATDTQYF. The CDR3 DNA reads as TGCGCCAGCAGCCTACAGGGAGCCACAGATACGCAGTATTTT. The chain joins TRBV5-1 to TRBJ2-3; TRBD1 is a possible D gene (6 bases). CDR3 length: 14 amino acids. V was clipped by 4 bases and J by 2 bases, with 11 bases between them. The germline gives CDR1 SGHRS, CDR2 YFSETQ.

The rearrangement links TRBV6-5 to TRBJ1-1; possible D gene TRBD1, 5 bases. The CDR3 has 15 amino acids. V lost 2 bases and J 4 bases, leaving 14 bases between the germline ends. Germline CDR1 and CDR2: MNHEY and SVGAGI. CDR3 nucleotides: TGTGCCAGCAGTTACCACCCCCAGGGAGGCACTGAAGCTTTCTTT. Translating it yields CASSYHPQGGTEAFF.

The chain recombines TRBV5-1 with TRBJ1-2; D possibly corresponds to TRBD1 (6 bases). Trimming left V 0 bases short and J 4 bases short, with 19 bases between. CDR1 is SGHRS and CDR2 is YFSETQ in the germline V gene. CDR3 length: 17 residues. In DNA form, the CDR3 reads TGCGCCAGCAGCTTGGCCGGGGGGCCCACGGGCCTCTATGGCTACACCTTC. It codes for CASSLAGGPTGLYGYTF.

The V and J genes are TRBV7-9 and TRBJ2-7, with D maybe TRBD1 (6 bases). V shed 3 bases and J shed 6 bases, with 15 bases lying between them. The V gene's germline CDR1 is SEHNR and CDR2 FQNEAQ (reference sequence). The CDR3 spans 14 residues. CDR3 loop: CASSFGQPSVEQYF. For the CDR3, the DNA is TGTGCCAGCAGCTTCGGACAGCCGTCGGTCGAGCAGTACTTC.

The chain joins TRBV5-1 to TRBJ1-2; 7 bases map to TRBD1. Trimming cost V 9 bases and J 5 bases; bases outside gene matches: 16. Germline CDR1 is SGHRS and CDR2 is YFSETQ. The CDR3 totals 15 residues. The CDR3 DNA reads TGCGCCACAAAACCGACAGGGCGCCTCAATTATGGCTACACCTTC. Residues: CATKPTGRLNYGYTF.

This sequence joins TRBV3-1 (or the pseudogene TRBV3-2) and TRBJ1-4; the match to TRBD1 covers 7 bases. The V gene end was trimmed by 0 bases and the J gene end by 3 bases; junction bases not matched to a gene: 4. Germline values: CDR1 LGHDT, CDR2 YNNKEL (reference sequence). This CDR3 has 16 residues. CDR3 protein: CASSQDSTGANEKLFF. The CDR3 DNA reads TGTGCCAGCAGCCAAGATTCCACAGGGGCTAATGAAAAACTGTTTTTT.

V gene TRBV11-2 combines with J gene TRBJ1-4; maybe TRBD1 (5 bases). CDR3 length: 16 residues. The V and J ends lost 0 bases and 3 bases respectively, with 11 bases between them. Germline values: CDR1 SGHAT, CDR2 FQNNGV. CDR3 residues: CASSLDRVGANEKLFF. In DNA form, the CDR3 reads TGTGCCAGCAGCTTAGACAGGGTTGGAGCTAATGAAAAACTGTTTTTT.

The chain has TRBV7-2 and TRBJ2-2; D gene uncertain. The CDR3 is made up of 14 amino acids. Germline CDR1 and CDR2: SGHTA and FQGNSA. V lost 4 bases and J 6 bases, leaving 12 bases between the germline ends. The CDR3 region has the DNA TGTGCCAGCAGCTCGTTCACGGGTCCCGGGGAGCTGTTTTTT. Protein sequence: CASSSFTGPGELFF. Filled out from reference TRBV7-2 and TRBJ2-2, the complete variable domain reads GAGVSQSPSNKVTEKGKDVELRCDPISGHTALYWYRQSLGQGLEFLIYFQGNSAPDKSGLPSDRFSAERTGGSVSTLTIQRTQQEDSAVYLCASSSFTGPGELFFGEGSRLTVL.

The rearrangement joins TRBV5-5 to TRBJ2-1, with D possibly matching TRBD2 (6 bases). Trimming cost V 0 bases and J 8 bases, with 15 bases left between them. The germline gives CDR1 SGHKS, CDR2 YYEKEE (reference sequence). CDR3 length equals 15 residues. As DNA, the CDR3 is TGTGCCAGCAGCTTGGCCGATGGGGGGTTCGATGAGCAGTTCTTC. This gives the protein CASSLADGGFDEQFF.

This sequence joins TRBV5-1 and TRBJ2-7; 7 bases line up with TRBD1. The CDR3 loop spans 16 amino acids. V gave up 4 bases and J gave up 3 bases; unmatched junction bases: 13. The germline V gene has CDR1 SGHRS and CDR2 YFSETQ. The CDR3 spells CASSPTTGVSLYEQYF. The CDR3, as DNA: TGCGCCAGCAGCCCGACTACAGGGGTCTCTCTCTACGAGCAGTACTTC.

The chain links TRBV30 to TRBJ2-3, with 9 bases fitting TRBD2. The CDR3 spans 14 residues. Trimming took 4 bases from V and 4 from J; bases not matched to a gene: 6. Germline-derived CDR1 and CDR2 are GTSNPN and SVGIG (reference sequence). As DNA, the CDR3 is TGTGCCTGGACTCGCGGGGGGGCCTCAGATACGCAGTATTTT. It yields the protein CAWTRGGASDTQYF.